This T cell receptor (beta chain) was documented in a study of T cell responses to AZD1222 COVID-19 vaccine. CDR1 and CDR2 from the germline V gene are SGHTA and FQGNSA. Trimming removed 1 base from V and 6 bases from J, with 22 bases in between. The CDR3 length is 18 residues. Points on this clone: Its antigen is as yet unknown.

Points from the study as a whole: There were mostly white British donors and more females than males, and clonal diversity was possibly underestimated. Following two doses of AZD1222, Spike-specific TCR breadth and depth rose. Reports say nearly half of spike-specific TCRs go after unmutated variant regions.

Some clones are missing from TCRdb's copy, which holds only in-frame ones; the method was immunoSEQ multiplex PCR. The data hold 150,000 to 200,000 clones, with around 94% observed a single time. The clonotype was recovered from an adult in good health. The sequences come from peripheral blood, collected on day 0 of AZD1222 vaccination. This chain links TRBV7-2 with TRBJ2-1; D is perhaps TRBD1 (5 bases). CDR3 in DNA: TGTGCCAGCAGCTTAGGCCCCCCCTCCCAGGGAAGGGGCAATGAGCAGTTCTTC. Its translation: CASSLGPPSQGRGNEQFF.